These 23 T cell receptor beta chains were sequenced from one sample in a study of cytomegalovirus exposure and HLA in healthy donors. Primers included in the PCR were 60 Vbeta and 13 Jbeta primers. Sequenced by immunoSEQ multiplex PCR; TCRdb stores in-frame clones only, minus some. This table holds about 140,000 clones, 70% to 80% found once. Sequenced input: PBMCs. These receptors originate from a female donor in good health and CMV-seronegative.

This rearrangement joins TRBV5-1 to TRBJ2-3; tentatively, D is TRBD1 (5 bases). V was trimmed by 0 bases and J by 2 bases, leaving 10 bases between them. The CDR3 length is 15 residues. The germline V gene has CDR1 SGHRS and CDR2 YFSETQ. The CDR3 is CASSLEGRDTDTQYF. Written as DNA, the CDR3 is TGCGCCAGCAGCTTGGAAGGCAGGGACACAGATACGCAGTATTTT. Full variable domain (rest looked up from reference TRBV5-1 and TRBJ2-3): KAGVTQTPRYLIKTRGQQVTLSCSPISGHRSVSWYQQTPGQGLQFLFEYFSETQRNKGNFPGRFSGRQFSNSRSEMNVSTLELGDSALYLCASSLEGRDTDTQYFGPGTRLTVL.

The chain couples TRBV2 to TRBJ2-1, with D possibly matching TRBD1 (5 bases). The CDR3 runs to 13 residues. Deletions cut 4 bases from V and 9 bases from J, with 13 bases between. From germline, CDR1 is SNHLY and CDR2 FYNNEI. The CDR3 sequence: CASSGEGDTEQFF. The CDR3, as DNA: TGTGCCAGCAGTGGTGAAGGGGATACTGAGCAGTTCTTC.

V usage is TRBV5-4 and J usage is TRBJ2-5, with D tentatively TRBD2 (6 bases). The CDR3 is 15 residues long. Germline CDR1 and CDR2: SGHNT and YYREEE (reference sequence). V was clipped by 2 bases and J by 5 bases, with 16 bases between them. The CDR3, as DNA: TGTGCCAGCAGCTTAGATCCTTCCCGGGGGGAGACCCAGTACTTC. Protein product: CASSLDPSRGETQYF.

V usage is TRBV29-1 and J usage is TRBJ1-2; 10 bases align to TRBD1. Germline values: CDR1 SQVTM, CDR2 ANQGSEA. V gave up 4 bases and J gave up 8 bases; unmatched junction bases: 10. The length of the CDR3 is 14 residues. This chain's CDR3 is CSVGRQGALEGYTF. CDR3 sequence (DNA): TGCAGCGTTGGTCGACAGGGGGCCCTGGAGGGCTACACCTTC.

The chain uses TRBV11-2 and TRBJ2-1; the D gene is possibly TRBD1 (5 bases). This CDR3 comprises 13 residues. The V end lost 5 bases, the J end lost 4 bases, and 9 bases lay between the germline ends. From germline, CDR1 is SGHAT and CDR2 FQNNGV. As DNA, the CDR3 is TGTGCCAGCAGCACCGACAGTTACAATGAGCAGTTCTTC. It specifies CASSTDSYNEQFF.

The chain employs TRBV7-8 and TRBJ1-5; 8 bases align to TRBD1. The CDR3 spans 14 residues. The ends lost 5 bases at V and 6 bases at J; junction bases unmatched: 6. Germline CDR1 reads SGHVS; CDR2 reads FQNEAQ. CDR3 sequence (DNA): TGTGCCAGCAGCGGGGGGACAGGCCCTCAGCCCCAGCATTTT. Protein sequence: CASSGGTGPQPQHF.

This clone appeared once. The rearrangement joins TRBV18 to TRBJ2-7; perhaps TRBD1 as D (5 bases). The CDR3 is 14 amino acids. CDR1 is KGHSH and CDR2 is LQKENI in the germline V gene. V lost 3 bases and J 0 bases, leaving 9 bases between the germline ends. The CDR3 DNA reads TGTGCCAGCTCACCTGGGGCCAGCTCCTACGAGCAGTACTTC. This sequence encodes CASSPGASSYEQYF.

CDR3 loop: CASQTGTANQPQHF. The CDR3 bases are TGTGCCAGCCAGACCGGGACAGCAAATCAGCCCCAGCATTTT. The chain has TRBV19 and TRBJ1-5; 7 bases match TRBD1. Trimming cost V 9 bases and J 4 bases; bases outside gene matches: 9. The CDR3 extends over 14 amino acids. Germline V gene data show CDR1 as LNHDA and CDR2 as SQIVND (reference sequence).

The chain combines TRBV5-1 with TRBJ2-7; possibly TRBD1 for D (5 bases). Germline V gives CDR1 SGHRS, CDR2 YFSETQ. V lost 0 bases and J 5 bases, leaving 15 bases between the germline ends. This CDR3 region has 15 residues. CDR3 loop: CASSLVALGVNEQYF. The CDR3 coding sequence is TGCGCCAGCAGCTTGGTAGCCCTAGGGGTCAACGAGCAGTACTTC.

The chain carries TRBV5-6 and TRBJ2-2, with 8 bases identical to TRBD2. This CDR3 contains 16 residues. Per germline, CDR1 SGHDT and CDR2 YYEEEE. Germline trimming cut 0 bases from V and 7 bases from J; bases unmatched to any gene: 8. In DNA form, the CDR3 reads TGTGCCAGCAGCTTGGCTCCAGCGGGAGTGCACGGGGAGCTGTTTTTT. It codes for CASSLAPAGVHGELFF. The complete variable domain, with remaining parts taken from reference TRBV5-6 and TRBJ2-2, reads DAGVTQSPTHLIKTRGQQVTLRCSPKSGHDTVSWYQQALGQGPQFIFQYYEEEERQRGNFPDRFSGHQFPNYSSELNVNALLLGDSALYLCASSLAPAGVHGELFFGEGSRLTVL.

The J gene is TRBJ1-1, the V gene TRBV28; 7 bases fit TRBD1. The V and J ends lost 6 bases and 0 bases, in that order; junction bases with no gene match: 7. The CDR3 sequence is 15 residues long. Germline CDR1 and CDR2: MDHEN and SYDVKM. The CDR3 region is CASSTRTGLNTEAFF. CDR3 coding DNA: TGTGCCAGCAGCACGAGGACAGGACTGAACACTGAAGCTTTCTTT.

The V and J genes are TRBV9 and TRBJ2-3; D remains unclear. V was clipped by 9 bases and J by 4 bases, with 15 bases between them. The CDR3 totals 13 residues. Germline CDR1 is SGDLS and CDR2 is YYNGEE. The CDR3 coding sequence is TGTGCCACCCCGGATGGTCGGGCAGATACGCAGTATTTT. It translates to CATPDGRADTQYF.

This clone has only one observation. The chain has TRBV27 and TRBJ2-3; 14 positions agree with TRBD2. J gave up 4 bases and V 1 base, and 4 bases lay outside the gene matches. CDR1 MNHEY and CDR2 SMNVEV come from the germline V gene (reference sequence). The CDR3 spans 17 residues. CDR3 loop: CASSLLGTSGGADTQYF. Written as DNA, the CDR3 is TGTGCCAGCAGTTTATTGGGGACTAGCGGGGGCGCAGATACGCAGTATTTT.

This clone was recorded only once. One end of the junction varies from germline; a read error may be responsible. The chain links TRBV15 to TRBJ1-3; D might be TRBD1 (5 bases). This CDR3 is built from 15 residues. The germline gives CDR1 LNHNV, CDR2 YYDKDF (reference sequence). The CDR3 sequence is CAASRPRGAGNTIYF. The CDR3 DNA follows: TGTGCCGCCAGCAGACCTCGGGGGGCTGGAAACACCATATATTTT.

V usage is TRBV27 and J usage is TRBJ2-7; possibly TRBD1 for D (6 bases). The CDR3 sequence is 15 residues long. Deletions cut 0 bases from V and 2 bases from J, with 11 bases between. CDR1 is MNHEY, CDR2 SMNVEV, per germline (reference sequence). The CDR3 here is CASSLSTGPTYEQYF. The CDR3 nucleotides read TGTGCCAGCAGTTTATCAACAGGGCCCACCTACGAGCAGTACTTC.

V is TRBV5-1 and J is TRBJ2-7; 10 bases match TRBD2. J was trimmed by 3 bases and V by 0 bases; bases with no gene match: 21. Germline CDR1 is SGHRS and CDR2 is YFSETQ. The CDR3 is 21 residues long. The CDR3 DNA reads TGCGCCAGCAGCTTGGCGTTTCAGACTAGCGGGTCCCAAGTCATTCTCTACGAGCAGTACTTC. Residues: CASSLAFQTSGSQVILYEQYF.

This chain connects TRBV5-1 to TRBJ2-2; a weak D match, TRBD2 (5 bases). V lost 4 bases to trimming and J lost 6 bases, with 19 bases between them. The CDR3 length is 16 residues. Per the germline V gene, CDR1 is SGHRS and CDR2 is YFSETQ. The CDR3 DNA reads as TGCGCCAGCAGCCCCCGCGGCACGGGGTGGGCCGGGGAGCTGTTTTTT. Its translation: CASSPRGTGWAGELFF.

The CDR3 DNA reads as TGTGCCAGCAGACTTGGGACAGGGGAAGGTGCCATTCAGTACTTC. This gives the protein CASRLGTGEGAIQYF. The gene calls are TRBV7-8 and TRBJ2-4, with 10 bases fitting TRBD1. Germline-derived CDR1 and CDR2 are SGHVS and FQNEAQ. Germline trimming cut 6 bases from V and 9 bases from J; bases unmatched to any gene: 11. This CDR3 comprises 15 residues.

The genes are TRBV5-1 and TRBJ1-1; 7 nucleotides agree with TRBD1. The CDR3 has 14 residues. V was pared by 1 base and J by 7 bases, with 7 bases of the junction left unmatched. Looked up from germline, CDR1 is SGHRS and CDR2 is YFSETQ. The CDR3 here is CASSLNRGRGEAFF. The CDR3, as DNA: TGCGCCAGCAGCTTGAACAGGGGAAGAGGTGAAGCTTTCTTT.

This rearrangement joins TRBV7-6 to TRBJ2-7; no reliable D call. The CDR3 consists of 13 residues. Per the germline V gene, CDR1 is SGHVS and CDR2 is FNYEAQ. Trimming pared 1 base from V and 3 bases from J, leaving 7 bases between. This chain's CDR3 is CASSLVSRYEQYF. CDR3 sequence (DNA): TGTGCCAGCAGCTTAGTTAGCCGCTACGAGCAGTACTTC.

This clone was observed many times. Other DNA sequences from this sample encode an identical CDR3 as well. V gene TRBV4-3 combines with J gene TRBJ2-5; 7 nucleotides align to TRBD2. Germline V gene sequence: CDR1 LGHNA, CDR2 YSLEER. With 1 base clipped from V and 5 bases from J, the junction kept 4 bases outside the gene matches. The CDR3 sequence is 14 residues long. The CDR3 DNA reads as TGCGCCAGCAGCCAAGCGGGAGGTGGGGAGACCCAGTACTTC. Encoded protein: CASSQAGGGETQYF.

This chain uses TRBV10-3 with TRBJ1-1, with 11 bases fitting TRBD1. Germline V lookup: CDR1 ENHRY, CDR2 SYGVKD. This CDR3 contains 16 residues. With 0 bases clipped from V and 5 bases from J, the junction kept 5 bases outside the gene matches. The chain's CDR3 is CAISESAGTGGTEAFF. CDR3 sequence (DNA): TGTGCCATCAGTGAGTCAGCCGGGACAGGGGGGACTGAAGCTTTCTTT.

This clone has just a few counts. The chain is built from TRBV5-1 and TRBJ2-5; TRBD2 matches at 9 bases. Germline lookup yields CDR1 SGHRS and CDR2 YFSETQ. The CDR3 covers 14 residues. Unmatched junction bases numbered 4, after V lost 0 bases and J lost 7 bases. The CDR3 DNA follows: TGCGCCAGCAGCTTGGTTAGCGGGAGCTCGACCCAGTACTTC. It yields the protein CASSLVSGSSTQYF.